This T cell receptor (beta chain) was sequenced for a study of T cell responses to AZD1222 COVID-19 vaccine. The method was immunoSEQ multiplex PCR; TCRdb's version includes in-frame clones alone and lacks a portion of them. The sample has roughly 110,000 clones, about 90% seen once; the top ten hold 7% to 9%. Sequencing used peripheral blood, obtained 28 days after the second AZD1222 dose. The sequence came from an adult who received the AZD1222 COVID-19 vaccine.

As DNA, the CDR3 is TGTGCCAGCAGCTCGGACAGTAACACTGAAGCTTTCTTT. Translation gives CASSSDSNTEAFF. J is TRBJ1-1 and V is TRBV11-3; a possible D gene is TRBD1 (6 bases). CDR1 is SGHNT and CDR2 is YENEEA in the germline V gene. Trimming stripped 4 bases from V and 2 bases from J, with 8 bases between. This CDR3 has 13 amino acids.